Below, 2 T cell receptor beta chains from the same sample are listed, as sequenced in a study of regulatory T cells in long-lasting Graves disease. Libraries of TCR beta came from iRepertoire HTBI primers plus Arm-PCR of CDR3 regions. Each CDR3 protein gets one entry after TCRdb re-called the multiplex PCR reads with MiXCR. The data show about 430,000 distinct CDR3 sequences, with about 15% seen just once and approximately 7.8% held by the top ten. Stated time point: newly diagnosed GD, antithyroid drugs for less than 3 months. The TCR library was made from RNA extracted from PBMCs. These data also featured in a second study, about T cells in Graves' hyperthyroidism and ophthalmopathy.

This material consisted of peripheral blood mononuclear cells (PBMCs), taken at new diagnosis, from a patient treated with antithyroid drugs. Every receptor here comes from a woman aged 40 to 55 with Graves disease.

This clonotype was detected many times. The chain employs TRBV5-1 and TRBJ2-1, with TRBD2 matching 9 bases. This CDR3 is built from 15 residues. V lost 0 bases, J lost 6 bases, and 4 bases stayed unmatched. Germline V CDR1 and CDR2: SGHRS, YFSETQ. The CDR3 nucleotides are TGCGCCAGCAGCTTGGACGGACTAGCGACCAATGAGCAGTTCTTC. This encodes CASSLDGLATNEQFF.

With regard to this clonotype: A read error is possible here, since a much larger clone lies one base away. The CDR3 region has the DNA TGTGCCAGCAGTTTATCTCGCGGGGCAAATGAGCAGCTCTTC. It translates to CASSLSRGANEQLF. This chain joins TRBV28 and TRBJ2-1; possible D gene TRBD2, 6 bases. The CDR3 extends over 14 amino acids. Germline lookup yields CDR1 MDHEN and CDR2 SYDVKM.